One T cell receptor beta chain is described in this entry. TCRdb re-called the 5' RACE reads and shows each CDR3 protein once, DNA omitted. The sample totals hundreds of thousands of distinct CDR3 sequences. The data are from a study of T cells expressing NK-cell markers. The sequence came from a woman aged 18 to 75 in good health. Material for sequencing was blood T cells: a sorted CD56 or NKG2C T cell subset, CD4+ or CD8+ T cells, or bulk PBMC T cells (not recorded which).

CDR3 region: CASSLFAGQNTGELFF. The chain uses TRBV7-3 and TRBJ2-2; TCRdb calls TRBD1, which cannot be checked without DNA. The CDR3 runs 16 residues. CDR1 and CDR2 (germline): SGHTA, FQGTGA.